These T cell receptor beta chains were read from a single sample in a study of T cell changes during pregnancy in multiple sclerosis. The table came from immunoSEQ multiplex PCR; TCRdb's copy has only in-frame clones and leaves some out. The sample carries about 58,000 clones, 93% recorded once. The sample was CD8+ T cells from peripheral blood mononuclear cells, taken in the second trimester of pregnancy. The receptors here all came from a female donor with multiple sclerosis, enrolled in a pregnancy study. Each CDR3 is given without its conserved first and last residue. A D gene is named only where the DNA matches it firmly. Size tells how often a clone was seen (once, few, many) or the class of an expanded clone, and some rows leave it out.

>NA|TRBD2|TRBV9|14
ASSVGLAGGVETQY
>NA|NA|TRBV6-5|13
ASSPNPGRVDEQY
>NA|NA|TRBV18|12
ASSPPETGWELF
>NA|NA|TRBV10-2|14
ASSELEAELTDTQY
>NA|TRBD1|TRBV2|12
ASIRGQGHSPLH
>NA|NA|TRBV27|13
ASTPGIGGNQPQH
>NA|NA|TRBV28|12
ASSTITVTGELF
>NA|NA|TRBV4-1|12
ASSALESREKLF
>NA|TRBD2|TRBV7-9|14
ASSSNSGTSSETQY
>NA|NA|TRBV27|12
ASSWVGGTTEAF
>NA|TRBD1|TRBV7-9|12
ASSFRTGYGEQY
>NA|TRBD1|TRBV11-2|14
ASSSWTGAGTDTQY
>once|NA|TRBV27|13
ASSSRTRAFEEQY
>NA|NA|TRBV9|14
ASSVGSWRENTEAF
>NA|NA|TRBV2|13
ASSEGGTGANVLT
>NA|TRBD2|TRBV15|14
ATSRLAGGLGDEQF
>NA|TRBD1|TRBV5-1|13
ASSLEQGASNEQF
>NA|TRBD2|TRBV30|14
ALGLAGGPGTDTQY
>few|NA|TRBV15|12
ATSRAYGTPEAF
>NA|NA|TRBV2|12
ASRGGYRVSEQY
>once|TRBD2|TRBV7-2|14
ASSWGTGGGNNEQF
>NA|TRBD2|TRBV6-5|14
ASSYSGTSGSGTQY
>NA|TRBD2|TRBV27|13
ASRLSSGRSYEQY
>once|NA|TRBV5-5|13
ASSPDRRGNQPQH
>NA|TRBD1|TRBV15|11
ATSKEQGIEQY
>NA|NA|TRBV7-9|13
ASSSDKTSYNEQF
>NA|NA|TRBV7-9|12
ASSGRDSTHEQY
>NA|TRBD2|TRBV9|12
ASSLETSVDEQF
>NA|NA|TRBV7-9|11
ASSLAPRYEQY
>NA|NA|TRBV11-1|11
ASSPSHNEKLF
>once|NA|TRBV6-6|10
ASSYGGAGAF
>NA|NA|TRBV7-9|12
ASSLRDSPYEQY
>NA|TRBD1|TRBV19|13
ASSMRTGSGNTIY
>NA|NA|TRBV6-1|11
ASSEVDQETQY
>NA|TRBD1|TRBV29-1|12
SVAGQGKTGELF
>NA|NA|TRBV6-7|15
ASSLRWDFRIADTQY
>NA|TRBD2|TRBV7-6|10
ASSASGYEQY
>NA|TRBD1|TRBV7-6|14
ASSLGGSGGLYEQY
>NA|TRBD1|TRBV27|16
ASSLWMPGTGGSDEQF
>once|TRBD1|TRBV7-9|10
ASSPKGQGPF
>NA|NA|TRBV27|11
ASSLEGGYEQY
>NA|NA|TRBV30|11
AWSVGYTGELF
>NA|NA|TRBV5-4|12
ASRLRGGYTEAF
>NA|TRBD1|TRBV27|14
ASSAEVRDRADEQY
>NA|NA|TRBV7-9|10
ASSPDLETQY
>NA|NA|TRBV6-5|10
ASSLPGETQY
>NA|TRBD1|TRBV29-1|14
SVELVSGGVYNEQF
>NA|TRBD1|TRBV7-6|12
ASSLEGAPNEQF
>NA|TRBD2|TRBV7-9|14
ASSLAQGGYQETQY
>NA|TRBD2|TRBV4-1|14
ASSQAVGLAYDEQF
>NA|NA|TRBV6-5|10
ASSTAQGPPY